This T cell receptor (beta chain) was retrieved from a study of Ad26.COV2.S vaccination and SARS-CoV-2 variants. The overall study: Into the muscle, Ad26.COV2.S was dosed once or twice, 56 days apart.

Sequencing was performed with immunoSEQ multiplex PCR; in TCRdb, only in-frame clones are kept and a portion is missing. The table shows roughly 250,000 clones, with around nine tenths occurring only once. V lost 6 bases to trimming and J lost 2 bases; unmatched junction nucleotides: 5. Per germline, CDR1 SQVTM and CDR2 ANQGSEA. The CDR3 contains 13 residues. Treatment meaning: around 19 received Ad26.COV2.S at low or high dose, single or two shots; roughly five received placebo; per-sample allocation not given. It was on day 63 after the first vaccine or placebo injection that samples were taken. The TCR sequence derives from a person aged 18-65 years who received the Ad26.COV2.S COVID-19 vaccine or a placebo. The chain uses TRBV29-1 and TRBJ1-2; 8 nucleotides align to TRBD1. This sample comprised peripheral blood, obtained in a trial of Ad26.COV2.S vaccine versus placebo. The CDR3 loop reads CSVEDRENYGYTF. CDR3 nucleotides: TGCAGCGTAGAGGACAGGGAAAACTATGGCTACACCTTC.